The 6 T cell receptor beta chains below come from one sample, sequenced in a study of shared clonotypes between healthy human individuals (dated by TCRdb to about 2020). For the CD8 naive samples, CD45RO-negative cells were positively selected for CCR7, yielding a CD45RA+CCR7+ population from which TemRA cells were excluded. Libraries were built with the immunoSEQ multiplex PCR assay. TCRdb holds this immuneACCESS table with in-frame rearrangements only. Some clones are missing; in checked studies, unresolved V genes explain under half, and the rest has no known cause. Counted in this sample were roughly 550,000 clones; roughly 95% of them appeared once. Less than 0.13% of the sample is held by the ten biggest clonotypes. Sequenced sample: naive CD8+ T cells sorted from blood. The meaning of the sample's cell subset or site label: CD45RA+CCR7+. Receptors originate from a woman in her thirties in good health.

The CDR3 here is CASSPGGTGEQFF. The CDR3 coding sequence is TGTGCCAGCAGTCCGGGAGGGACTGGTGAGCAGTTCTTC. The V call is TRBV9, the J call TRBJ2-1, with 8 bases that match TRBD2. Germline CDR1 and CDR2: SGDLS and YYNGEE. The CDR3 consists of 13 residues. V was clipped by 5 bases and J by 9 bases; unmatched bases: 7.

The chain uses TRBV28 and TRBJ2-1; tentatively, D is TRBD2 (5 bases). V was shortened by 6 bases and J by 5 bases, with 17 bases between the two germline ends. The CDR3 runs 15 residues. The germline gives CDR1 MDHEN, CDR2 SYDVKM. For the CDR3, the DNA is TGTGCCAGCAGCCCTGAGAGGGCGCGGGACAATGAGCAGTTCTTC. Amino acids: CASSPERARDNEQFF.

The J gene is TRBJ1-1, the V gene TRBV9, with a tentative D call TRBD1 (6 bases). The CDR3 is made up of 14 amino acids. Germline CDR1 and CDR2: SGDLS and YYNGEE. The V gene lost 4 bases and the J gene lost 8 bases, with 18 bases spanning the gap. CDR3 coding DNA: TGTGCCAGCAGCCTTTCAGGGGATCCCGGGGAAGCTTTCTTT. Encoded protein: CASSLSGDPGEAFF.

Points on this clone: This sample also contains other DNA sequences that code for the same CDR3. The rearrangement uses TRBV27 and TRBJ2-7, with TRBD2 identical over 16 bases. CDR3 length: 15 residues. V lost 4 bases, J lost 6 bases, and 3 bases stayed unmatched. The germline CDR1 and CDR2 sequences are MNHEY and SMNVEV (reference sequence). The CDR3 nucleotides are TGTGCCAGCAGTTCAGGGACTAGCGGGAGGGGCGAGCAGTACTTC. As protein: CASSSGTSGRGEQYF.

The chain joins TRBV10-3 to TRBJ2-3; D unclear. Germline V gene data show CDR1 as ENHRY and CDR2 as SYGVKD. The CDR3 length is 12 residues. Trimming took 6 bases from V and 9 from J, leaving 13 bases between them. CDR3 sequence reads: CAIRVERSTQYF. In DNA, the CDR3 is TGTGCCATCAGGGTGGAGCGAAGCACGCAGTATTTT.

V is TRBV27 and J is TRBJ2-1; 10 bases match TRBD2. The CDR3 is 15 residues long. J gave up 6 bases and V 3 bases, and 5 bases lay outside the gene matches. Germline CDR1 reads MNHEY; CDR2 reads SMNVEV (reference sequence). This CDR3 is CASSLASGSLNEQFF. The DNA for the CDR3 is TGTGCCAGCAGTTTGGCTAGCGGGAGTCTCAATGAGCAGTTCTTC.